The rows below give T cell receptor beta chains drawn from one sample of a study of blood T cell repertoires in COVID-19. Using immunoSEQ multiplex PCR, the repertoire was profiled, and TCRdb retains in-frame clones only, with some absent. Of roughly 260,000 clones detected, about nine tenths appear once; the ten largest clones hold about 2.5%. Specimen: peripheral blood. These TCRs come from a person between 18 and 30 years old with COVID-19, enrolled during active disease. Both conserved end residues are trimmed from each CDR3. For some rows the clone size is stated as once, few or many, or as a class when expanded; others skip it.

cdr3_aa	clone_size	v_call	j_call
ASTPGQLNTGELF	-	TRBV19	TRBJ2-2
ASSSGGGGNTIY	once	TRBV7-9	TRBJ1-3
ASSFVGQENTEAF	-	TRBV28	TRBJ1-1
ASSLGTGIFNYGYT	-	TRBV7-9	TRBJ1-2
SVNLRAGKEAF	-	TRBV29-1	TRBJ1-1
ASSLVPNRYYNEQF	once	TRBV7-9	TRBJ2-1
ASSIAGGQPQH	-	TRBV19	TRBJ1-5
ASSLIPSAGNEQF	-	TRBV28	TRBJ2-1
ASATGGVTYEQY	-	TRBV6-5	TRBJ2-7
ASSEGSGATDTQY	-	TRBV2	TRBJ2-3
ASSLRGYNYGYT	-	TRBV5-4	TRBJ1-2
ASSLLRAGLGYT	-	TRBV6-5	TRBJ1-2
ASSNRKQGSYEQY	-	TRBV5-4	TRBJ2-7
SVEDRTSVKTATGELF	-	TRBV29-1	TRBJ2-2
ASSPALNTEAF	-	TRBV4-2	TRBJ1-1
ASSLWGGLDSNQPQH	-	TRBV28	TRBJ1-5
ASSLVESSEQY	-	TRBV27	TRBJ2-7
ASSALGQEANEQY	-	TRBV27	TRBJ2-7
ATSDSGLPLGEQF	-	TRBV24-1	TRBJ2-1
ASSLERGGTDTQY	-	TRBV27	TRBJ2-3
ASSLIASRVYNEQF	-	TRBV5-1	TRBJ2-1
ASSQGRRGEQY	-	TRBV14	TRBJ2-7
ASSSSRDRGTDTQY	-	TRBV27	TRBJ2-3
ASRRGEGRTEAF	-	TRBV3-1/TRBV3-2	TRBJ1-1
ASSLGLGDYEQY	-	TRBV7-9	TRBJ2-7
ATSGPTGVGGYT	-	TRBV24-1	TRBJ1-2
ASSVEAGGNNEQF	-	TRBV6-4	TRBJ2-1
ASSAPRGSHAF	-	TRBV21-1	TRBJ1-1
ASSGGTGLLDTQY	-	TRBV25-1	TRBJ2-3
ASSSPLGNSGSDTQY	-	TRBV28	TRBJ2-3
ATSFGLVGATETQY	-	TRBV15	TRBJ2-5
ASSEVWRWGEQF	-	TRBV6-1	TRBJ2-1
ASSQEVAGASYEQY	-	TRBV4-2	TRBJ2-7
ASSTLRLLAGGQNIQY	-	TRBV28	TRBJ2-4
ASRQGYSSEQY	-	TRBV6-5	TRBJ2-7